This paragraph covers one TCR beta chain sequence. Antigen unknown. These data originate in a study of OX40 agonist ivuxolimab in advanced cancers. Produced via immunoSEQ multiplex PCR; TCRdb's table is partial and in-frame only. The data contain tens of thousands of clones, over 75% of them singletons. Study results and caveats: With doses of 0.1 to 3.0 mg/kg, CD4+ and CD8+ blood T cells had undergone clonal expansion by week 6. Expansion of clones was among the lowest in partial responders at 0.1-3.0 mg/kg.

The TCR originated in an adult with an advanced solid tumor such as melanoma, head and neck, liver or kidney cancer. The sequencing used CD4+ or CD8+ T cells sorted from blood, collected in a trial of the OX40 agonist ivuxolimab.

The CDR3: CASRENEKLFF. The CDR3 DNA sequence: TGCGCCAGCAGGGAGAATGAAAAACTGTTTTTT. The genes are TRBV10-2 and TRBJ1-4; D unclear. The V end was cut by 6 bases, the J end by 5 bases, with 4 bases between. Looked up from germline, CDR1 is WSHSY and CDR2 is SAAADI. The CDR3 runs to 11 residues.